This TCR beta chain derives from a study of blood T cells in healthy people across ages. Note on this clonotype: The antigen is undetermined.

Study-level findings and limits: Per million T cells, TCR beta diversity dropped roughly linearly as age increased.

PBMCs numbering at least 6 million were isolated per sample. Through a sample-barcoded 5' primer and a J-beta primer mix, a second PCR was run for roughly 6 to 12 cycles. With 12 random nucleotides, a template-switch adaptor tagged each individual cDNA molecule. TCRdb independently ran MiXCR on the 5' RACE reads; one entry per CDR3 protein. The top ten clones hold around 32% of a sample with about 680,000 distinct CDR3 sequences, 49% of them seen once. V dropped 4 bases and J dropped 2 bases, with 19 bases sitting between them. The CDR3 consists of 17 residues. Germline CDR1 is SGHDT and CDR2 is YYEEEE.

The chain has TRBV5-6 and TRBJ2-1, with D perhaps TRBD2 (7 bases). Sequenced material: blood. This sequence was found in a woman aged 55-75 years in good health. The CDR3 loop is CASSLQLAEGAYNEQFF. The CDR3 nucleotides are TGTGCCAGCAGCCTCCAGCTAGCGGAGGGGGCCTACAATGAGCAGTTCTTC.